These 2 T cell receptor beta chains were all obtained from the same sample, sequenced in a study of blood T cell repertoires in COVID-19. Sequenced by immunoSEQ multiplex PCR; TCRdb stores in-frame clones only, minus some. Of 100,000 or so clones listed, roughly 80% are singletons. Sequenced sample: peripheral blood. These receptors were collected from a woman aged 80 or older with acute or convalescent COVID-19.

This sequence joins TRBV5-1 and TRBJ2-1, with TRBD2 identical over 7 bases. Per the germline V gene, CDR1 is SGHRS and CDR2 is YFSETQ. V shed 3 bases, J shed 0 bases, and the junction held 0 bases outside the gene matches. This CDR3 is built from 14 residues. CDR3 protein: CASSSSGSYNEQFF. CDR3 nucleotides: TGCGCCAGCAGCTCTAGCGGCTCCTACAATGAGCAGTTCTTC.

This clone has just one count. The J gene is TRBJ2-6, the V gene TRBV11-2; D may be TRBD2 (5 bases). The V gene's germline CDR1 is SGHAT and CDR2 FQNNGV. The CDR3 spans 12 residues. Trimming shortened V by 4 bases and J by 7 bases, and 5 bases separated the two germline ends. The CDR3 is CASSSSANVLTF. The DNA of the CDR3 is TGTGCCAGCAGCTCTAGCGCCAACGTCCTGACTTTC.